These 12 T cell receptor beta chains were all obtained from the same sample, sequenced in a study of shared clonotypes between healthy human individuals. Profiled with immunoSEQ multiplex PCR; TCRdb holds only in-frame clones, not every one. The sample holds more than 2,000,000 clones; over 90% are singletons and the top ten take under 0.45%. The sequenced material came from naive CD4+ T cells from PBMCs. Noted subset: CD45RA+ positively selected. The receptors here all came from a man younger than 35 in good health. Some clones in this sample may be carry-over from other donors' samples.

The V and J genes are TRBV19 and TRBJ1-1; D remains ambiguous. This CDR3 is 14 amino acids long. The ends were cut back, 5 bases at V and 7 bases at J, with 17 bases in the middle. Germline CDR1 is LNHDA and CDR2 is SQIVND (reference sequence). CDR3 amino acids: CASSAWRTRNEAFF. DNA of the CDR3: TGTGCCAGTAGTGCATGGAGGACTCGAAATGAAGCTTTCTTT.

Concerning this clone: At one end, the junction sequence differs from germline, possibly due to a read error. This chain links TRBV20-1 with TRBJ2-7; D gene unclear. Germline values: CDR1 DFQATT, CDR2 SNEGSKA (reference sequence). CDR3 length: 9 amino acids. The CDR3: CSASWAGDF. As DNA, the CDR3 is TGCAGTGCTAGCTGGGCAGGAGACTTC.

The CDR3 nucleotides read TGTGCCACCAGCCGAGGGGAGTCAGCGGGGCAAGAGACCCAGTACTTC. Translation gives CATSRGESAGQETQYF. This chain links TRBV15 with TRBJ2-5; 7 nucleotides align to TRBD2. Unmatched junction bases numbered 11, after V lost 5 bases and J lost 2 bases. There are 16 residues in the CDR3. In germline, CDR1 is LNHNV, CDR2 YYDKDF (reference sequence).

In the case of this clone: Other nucleotide sequences from this sample produce the same CDR3. V and J are TRBV2 and TRBJ1-3; TRBD1 is a possible D gene (5 bases). The length of the CDR3 is 14 residues. V was shortened by 5 bases and J by 0 bases, with 8 bases between the two germline ends. The germline CDR1 and CDR2 sequences are SNHLY and FYNNEI. The CDR3 spells CASSRDSSGNTIYF. The CDR3 DNA sequence: TGTGCCAGCAGTCGAGACAGCTCTGGAAACACCATATATTTT.

The V and J genes are TRBV7-3 and TRBJ2-7, with 9 bases fitting TRBD1. The CDR3 loop spans 13 amino acids. With V trimmed by 5 bases and J by 7 bases, 6 bases remained unmatched. Germline V lookup: CDR1 SGHTA, CDR2 FQGTGA. The CDR3 DNA sequence: TGTGCCAGCAGCGGGGGACAGGGTGAAGAGCAGTACTTC. Translating it yields CASSGGQGEEQYF. The variable domain in full, with the rest retrieved from reference TRBV7-3 and TRBJ2-7, is GAGVSQTPSNKVTEKGKYVELRCDPISGHTALYWYRQSLGQGPEFLIYFQGTGAADDSGLPNDRFFAVRPEGSVSTLKIQRTERGDSAVYLCASSGGQGEEQYFGPGTRLTVT.

V and J are TRBV13 and TRBJ2-7, with 12 bases aligning to TRBD2. The CDR3 has 19 residues. CDR1 is PRHDT and CDR2 is FYEKMQ in the germline V gene (reference sequence). The V gene end was trimmed by 5 bases and the J gene end by 4 bases; junction bases not matched to a gene: 18. The CDR3 loop reads CASSPAGLAGARPKYEQYF. The DNA for the CDR3 is TGTGCCAGCAGCCCCGCGGGACTAGCGGGCGCACGACCTAAGTACGAGCAGTACTTC.

The chain carries TRBV28 and TRBJ2-5, with D possibly TRBD1 on 6 matching bases. Germline V gives CDR1 MDHEN, CDR2 SYDVKM. V shed 5 bases and J shed 5 bases, with 24 bases lying between them. The CDR3 contains 17 residues. CDR3 amino acids: CASSQGVMAGATETQYF. CDR3 in DNA: TGTGCCAGCAGTCAAGGGGTTATGGCAGGGGCAACGGAGACCCAGTACTTC.

With respect to this clone: This sample includes further DNA sequences coding for the same CDR3. The V and J genes are TRBV5-1 and TRBJ2-7; 11 positions match TRBD1. With V trimmed by 3 bases and J by 3 bases, 2 bases remained unmatched. Germline CDR1 SGHRS, CDR2 YFSETQ. This CDR3 contains 14 residues. The CDR3 nucleotides are TGCGCCAGCAGCTCGGGACAGGGGGGCTACGAGCAGTACTTC. Translating it yields CASSSGQGGYEQYF.

This chain connects TRBV9 to TRBJ2-5; 10 bases map to TRBD2. The CDR3 spans 16 residues. Germline CDR1 SGDLS, CDR2 YYNGEE. Germline trimming cut 0 bases from V and 7 bases from J; bases unmatched to any gene: 9. CDR3 amino acids: CASSVDPSGSIGTQYF. Written as DNA, the CDR3 is TGTGCCAGCAGCGTAGACCCTAGCGGGAGCATAGGGACCCAGTACTTC.

In this sample, this clone turned up once. V usage is TRBV12-5 and J usage is TRBJ2-6; a weak D match, TRBD2 (6 bases). The CDR3 has 15 amino acids. CDR1 LGHNT and CDR2 FRNRAP come from the germline V gene. Deletions cut 6 bases from V and 0 bases from J, with 9 bases between. CDR3 region: CASGNGGSGANVLTF. CDR3 DNA sequence: TGTGCTAGTGGGAACGGGGGCTCTGGGGCCAACGTCCTGACTTTC.

The J gene is TRBJ2-7, the V gene TRBV11-3; D not certain. Germline CDR1 and CDR2: SGHNT and YENEEA. This CDR3 has 14 amino acids. Trimming stripped 6 bases from V and 0 bases from J, with 12 bases between. The CDR3 DNA reads TGTGCCAGCAGTTGGACGGTCTCCTCCTACGAGCAGTACTTC. It encodes CASSWTVSSYEQYF.

This sequence joins TRBV21-1 and TRBJ2-1; the table calls TRBD2, which could not be checked here. TRBV21-1 is marked as a pseudogene. This CDR3 has 18 amino acids. The CDR3 region is CASSKKGARAGVTDEQFF. The CDR3 DNA follows: TGTGCCAGCAGCAAAAAAGGCGCTCGAGCGGGAGTTACTGATGAGCAGTTCTTC.